Listed below are T cell receptor beta chains from one sample, sequenced in a study of CD8 T cells in Susac syndrome. TCRdb redid the calling of the immunoSEQ multiplex PCR reads with MiXCR, one entry per CDR3 protein. The repertoire has some 99,000 distinct CDR3 sequences, about 95% of them found once; the top ten carry just over 0.095%. Specimen: CD4+ T cells from PBMCs. These TCRs come from a human donor in good health. Each CDR3 is given with its conserved first and last residue. D genes are given only for firm matches. A row's size may be missing; if present it is once, few, many or a size class.

j_call: TRBJ2-4
clone_size: NA
d_call: NA
v_call: TRBV3-1
cdr3_aa: CASSQPLTRNLEAKNIQYF
cdr3_nt: TGTGCCAGCAGCCAACCTTTAACCCGGAATTTGGAGGCCAAAAACATTCAGTACTTC

j_call: TRBJ2-7
clone_size: once
d_call: NA
v_call: TRBV2
cdr3_aa: CASSEGARGRYPSYEQYF
cdr3_nt: TGTGCCAGCAGTGAAGGAGCCAGGGGACGATACCCATCCTACGAGCAGTACTTC

j_call: TRBJ2-5
clone_size: once
d_call: TRBD2
v_call: TRBV13
cdr3_aa: CASSFGGSAETQYF
cdr3_nt: TGTGCCAGCAGCTTCGGCGGGAGTGCGGAGACCCAGTACTTC

j_call: TRBJ1-1
clone_size: NA
d_call: NA
v_call: TRBV5-1
cdr3_aa: CASSLTRQNTEAFF
cdr3_nt: TGCGCCAGCAGCTTAACACGGCAGAACACTGAAGCTTTCTTT

j_call: TRBJ1-1
clone_size: NA
d_call: NA
v_call: TRBV13
cdr3_aa: CASSMRTRGAEAFF
cdr3_nt: TGTGCCAGCAGCATGCGGACACGGGGGGCTGAAGCTTTCTTT

j_call: TRBJ2-5
clone_size: NA
d_call: TRBD2
v_call: TRBV7-2
cdr3_aa: CASSLVAGGPQETQYF
cdr3_nt: TGTGCCAGCAGCTTAGTAGCGGGGGGACCCCAAGAGACCCAGTACTTC

j_call: TRBJ2-5
clone_size: NA
d_call: NA
v_call: TRBV2
cdr3_aa: CASKGLAEETQYF
cdr3_nt: TGTGCCAGCAAGGGGTTAGCGGAAGAGACCCAGTACTTC

j_call: TRBJ2-7
clone_size: NA
d_call: NA
v_call: TRBV5-1
cdr3_aa: CASSRDGGQTYEQYF
cdr3_nt: TGCGCCAGCAGCAGGGACGGAGGCCAAACCTACGAGCAGTACTTC

j_call: TRBJ1-6
clone_size: NA
d_call: NA
v_call: TRBV4-1
cdr3_aa: CASSQVGNSPLHF
cdr3_nt: TGCGCCAGCAGCCAAGTTGGGAATTCACCCCTCCACTTT

j_call: TRBJ1-3
clone_size: once
d_call: NA
v_call: TRBV20-1
cdr3_aa: CSASSSGNTIYF
cdr3_nt: TGCAGTGCTTCGAGCTCTGGAAACACCATATATTTT

j_call: TRBJ2-7
clone_size: NA
d_call: NA
v_call: TRBV5-1
cdr3_aa: CASSLSESGYEQYF
cdr3_nt: TGCGCCAGCAGCTTGTCGGAAAGCGGGTACGAGCAGTACTTC

j_call: TRBJ2-5
clone_size: NA
d_call: TRBD1
v_call: TRBV10-3
cdr3_aa: CAIMGQGETQYF
cdr3_nt: TGTGCCATCATGGGACAGGGAGAGACCCAGTACTTC

j_call: TRBJ1-2
clone_size: NA
d_call: NA
v_call: TRBV20-1
cdr3_aa: CSARDPRAPGNGYTF
cdr3_nt: TGCAGTGCTAGAGATCCGAGGGCGCCTGGGAATGGCTACACCTTC

j_call: TRBJ2-3
clone_size: NA
d_call: NA
v_call: TRBV20-1
cdr3_aa: CSARDPGTPTDTQYF
cdr3_nt: TGCAGTGCTAGAGACCCCGGGACCCCCACAGATACGCAGTATTTT

j_call: TRBJ2-7
clone_size: NA
d_call: TRBD2
v_call: TRBV4-3
cdr3_aa: CASSHRLAGSSYEQYF
cdr3_nt: TGCGCCAGCAGCCACAGACTAGCGGGGAGCTCCTACGAGCAGTACTTC

j_call: TRBJ2-7
clone_size: NA
d_call: NA
v_call: TRBV30
cdr3_aa: CAWSVRGHPYF
cdr3_nt: TGTGCCTGGAGTGTAAGGGGTCATCCGTACTTC

j_call: TRBJ2-7
clone_size: NA
d_call: NA
v_call: TRBV2
cdr3_aa: CASIEGGRDKYF
cdr3_nt: TGTGCCAGCATTGAAGGTGGGCGGGATAAGTACTTC

j_call: TRBJ2-3
clone_size: NA
d_call: TRBD2
v_call: TRBV20-1
cdr3_aa: CSARVSGGADTQYF
cdr3_nt: TGCAGTGCTAGAGTTAGCGGGGGAGCAGATACGCAGTATTTT

j_call: TRBJ2-7
clone_size: once
d_call: TRBD2
v_call: TRBV15
cdr3_aa: CATSRDLAGGRYF
cdr3_nt: TGTGCCACCAGCAGAGATCTTGCGGGAGGTCGGTACTTC

j_call: TRBJ2-2
clone_size: NA
d_call: NA
v_call: TRBV7-9
cdr3_aa: CASRTLDIGTGELFF
cdr3_nt: TGTGCCAGCAGAACGTTGGACATAGGAACCGGGGAGCTGTTTTTT

j_call: TRBJ2-5
clone_size: NA
d_call: NA
v_call: TRBV12-3/TRBV12-4
cdr3_aa: CASSSAGKFQETQYF
cdr3_nt: TGTGCCAGCAGTTCTGCAGGGAAGTTCCAAGAGACCCAGTACTTC

j_call: TRBJ1-2
clone_size: once
d_call: TRBD1
v_call: TRBV27
cdr3_aa: CASSTKTGGLAYGYTF
cdr3_nt: TGTGCCAGCAGTACCAAGACAGGGGGCTTAGCCTATGGCTACACCTTC